This TCR beta chain was captured in a study of blood T cells in healthy people across ages (dated by TCRdb to between 2014 and 2017). Describing the broader study: Template switching captured roughly one uniquely barcoded TCR beta cDNA molecule per two T cells in model experiments. To track age-related changes in TCR beta repertoire diversity, the study relied on deep sequencing normalized with unique cDNA molecular identifiers. For two donors (one aged 18 to 30 and one aged 80 or older), the study analyzed two additional independent replicas of 1 million unique cDNA reads from the same blood draw. The donors were split into four age groups: young (average 16 years), middle-aged (about 40), aged (roughly 68) and long-lived (roughly 86). To avoid experimental bias, donors of different ages were randomly spread across the sequencing lanes.

About this clonotype: The antigen it recognizes is unknown. The input lacks base qualities; no much larger clone sits a single base away.

The CDR3 numbers 17 residues from cysteine through phenylalanine. Kept here is only the CDR3 DNA, which spans 51 bases and is read in frame from base 1. Between the V and J ends, shortened by 8 bases and 6 bases respectively, the junction contains 23 bases. The germline V gene (reference sequence) yields LGHDT for CDR1 and YNNKEL for CDR2. The protocol used for the library was 5' RACE. Sequencing instrument: Illumina HiSeq 2500. A second PCR of about 6 to 11 cycles was performed with a sample-barcoded 5' primer and a J-beta primer mix. A unique molecular identifier was introduced onto each TCR beta cDNA molecule by a template-switch 5' adaptor carrying 12 random nucleotides. At least 3 million CDR3-containing paired-end reads were obtained from each sample. All of the RNA was converted into first-strand cDNA using the Mint cDNA synthesis kit, with a TRBC-specific oligonucleotide serving as the primer. All cDNA was treated with uracil-DNA glycosylase and then went through a first 18-cycle PCR with the universal primers M1SS and BC2_uni_R. Under the source paper's analysis protocol: Each sample was normalized by randomly selecting 1 million high-quality reads, each carrying a distinct molecular identifier. Reads sharing molecular identifiers were discarded rather than binned into consensus sequences. MiTCR, run with a Q25 quality threshold and the strictest error-elimination algorithm, handled CDR3 identification, clonotype clustering and error correction. A nonparametric unseen species model with Euler transformation was used to estimate lower-bound total TCR beta diversity. TCRdb handled the public reads itself, with Q25 trimming in fastp and clone calling in MiXCR, and kept productive beta chains. Each record represents a unique CDR3 protein, reported with the most common genes and DNA among its rows. These V and J calls originate from TCRdb's pipeline instead of the authors' own analysis. The sample table contains 1.5 million or so distinct CDR3 sequences; only one count was recorded for roughly 40% of them. 7.9% of the sample is held by the ten biggest clonotypes.

Donors were a few dozen systemically healthy Caucasian individuals from Russia aged roughly 6 to 95 years. Each donor gave ten milliliters of peripheral blood, collected into EDTA-treated Vacutainer tubes. Ficoll-Paque density-gradient centrifugation was used to isolate PBMCs, with at least 6.5 million per sample. Trizol reagent was used to extract total RNA from the PBMCs, yielding at least 5 micrograms per sample. For every donor, an aliquot of PBMCs went through flow cytometry to measure the percentages of naive CD45RAhigh/CD27high T cells. The paper as a whole reports these results and caveats: Compared with the aged group, more naive CD4+ T cells, fewer expanded clones and increased TCR diversity were shown by the long-lived group, suggesting age selection. Total diversity estimates from one million sequenced T cells were considered lower bounds and underestimates. There was a strong correlation between observed TCR beta diversity and the percentage of naive T cells measured by flow cytometry. As age increased, observed TCR beta diversity per million T cells dropped in a roughly linear way, and a significant reduction was already evident by age 40. Because profiling used bulk unsorted PBMCs, naive and antigen-experienced compartments could not be compared conclusively. The CMV infection status of donors was not known, potentially confounding age-related changes in expanded clonotypes.

Sequenced: blood. This receptor was taken from a woman in her late teens or twenties in good health. The sequence links TRBV3-1 to TRBJ1-6; too little of a D gene remains to name it. The CDR3 reads CASGSRSVYVGNSPLHF. The DNA sequence follows: TGTGCCAGCGGTTCAAGATCGGTTTACGTGGGTAATTCACCCCTCCACTTT.